This TCR beta chain emerged from a study of tumor and adjacent non-tumor tissue in lung cancer (dated by TCRdb to the late 2010s). Regarding the complete study: By cancer type, the cohort comprised some twelve adenocarcinoma patients, a couple of squamous cell carcinoma patients and 1 small cell lung cancer patient. The study compared bulk TCRbeta repertoires from lung tumor tissue and matched distant non-tumor lung tissue of approximately 15 lung cancer patients. The approximately 15 patients were aged roughly 30 to 76 years, included about ten men and 5 women, and had TNM stage I to III disease. Sequencing produced about 130,000,000 productive TCRbeta reads in total, an average of approximately 4 million reads per sample. For each patient, one tumor sample and one normal lung sample were taken, giving approximately 30 paired specimens that underwent TCRbeta CDR3 sequencing.

From the cysteine through the phenylalanine, the CDR3 covers 15 amino acids. This entry keeps only the CDR3 DNA: 45 bases, framed from base 1. Sequences SGDLS (CDR1) and YYNGEE (CDR2) are obtained from the germline V gene. V and J lose 0 bases and 3 bases, and a span of 9 bases separates them. RNA was extracted from bulk unsorted tissue and checked for quality with a NanoDrop ND-1000 and an Agilent 2100. For the normal lung samples, distant non-tumor tissue was collected more than 3 cm away from the tumor edge. The donors were newly diagnosed lung cancer patients admitted for thoracic surgery in China from August to November 2014 who had not received prior chemotherapy. The study excluded patients who had received radiotherapy or chemotherapy before or who had another cancer at the same time. Surgical tissue pieces of roughly 1-2 cm3 were preserved in RNAlater solution and were kept at -80 degrees C until use.

The full study reports these points: Because peripheral blood was not sequenced, the blood TCRbeta repertoires of the lung cancer patients in the study went unexamined. In normal lung, the top 100 clones accounted for a significantly larger cumulative share of the repertoire than in tumor tissue. Significantly higher TCR diversity (inverse Simpson) was observed in tumor tissue than in normal lung tissue (431.37 vs 166.20, P = 0.0075, Mann-Whitney U test). Significantly higher TCR diversity was found in younger patients, and higher tumor TCR diversity was associated with shorter overall and disease-free survival. The sequencing platform is not named in the methods, and unique molecular identifiers are not mentioned. Only 15 or so patients were included in the cohort, and the need for larger samples and more detailed clinical data was noted by the authors.

Library generation was performed with multiplex PCR. TCRdb records Illumina HiSeq 2500 as the sequencer. TCRbeta libraries were constructed through three rounds of nested PCR with primers (Table S4) according to protocols modified from ARM-PCR. PCR products of 200-500 bp were gel-excised and purified with the QIAquick gel extraction kit before sequencing. As for the authors' bioinformatics: Reads were cleaned with Trimmomatic, merged with FLASH into complete CDR3 sequences, and assigned to V(D)J germline segments with MiTCR. Clonal diversity was computed as the inverse Simpson's index with VDJtools. In-frame sequences lacking a premature stop codon were counted as productive reads. TCRdb cleaned the public reads at Q25 with fastp, built clones with MiXCR and kept in-frame beta chains. Entries that share a CDR3 protein sequence are merged under the most common genes and DNA. TCRdb, not the authors, supplied the V and J calls. For this sample there are 60,000 to 100,000 distinct CDR3 sequences; around 80% appear just once. Around two fifths of the sample is taken by the ten largest.

Comments on this clonotype: The antigen it recognizes is unknown. No base quality values were provided; no much bigger clone lies one nucleotide off.

The chain couples TRBV9 to TRBJ2-2; a tentative D call is TRBD2 (6 bases match). Material: distant non-tumor lung tissue. The source of this sequence is a man aged 65-85 years with non-small cell lung cancer. The CDR3 region reads CASSVGTNDTGELFF. At the DNA level, the sequence is TGTGCCAGCAGCGTAGGGACTAACGACACCGGGGAGCTGTTTTTT.